This T cell receptor (beta chain) derives from a study of cytomegalovirus exposure and HLA in healthy donors. The trim removed 0 bases at V and 3 bases at J, leaving 8 bases unmatched. The CDR3 runs 16 residues. The germline gives CDR1 LGHNA, CDR2 YSLEER. To note about this clone: No antigen is known for it.

PCR amplification relied on 60 Vbeta primers (plus 13 Jbeta primers). Clones were read by immunoSEQ multiplex PCR, and TCRdb kept only the in-frame ones, dropping some. The profile shows around 94,000 clones, about four fifths of them singletons. Unrecorded for this donor was the CMV serostatus. Overall study results and limits: A later analysis revealed that TCR association rates differed between HLA loci, peaking at DRB1 and bottoming out at HLA-C.

The rearrangement joins TRBV4-3 to TRBJ2-7; the match to TRBD2 covers 7 bases. The sample consisted of PBMCs. This sequence originates from a human donor in good health. As DNA, the CDR3 is TGCGCCAGCAGCCAAGATTCTCCTAGCGGTAACTACGAGCAGTACTTC. Its protein product is CASSQDSPSGNYEQYF.